Here is one TCR beta chain with its context. This clonotype was observed a few times. This clone's antigen is unknown. No base-level quality is on record; no much larger clone is a single base apart. The data originate from a study of identical twins (dated by TCRdb to about 2016). Regarding the study in general: TCR alpha and beta repertoires from monozygotic twins, unrelated adults of various ages and cord blood were deep-sequenced to test whether fetal clonotypes persist. Replicate twin experiments were performed at different times using different library preparation protocols to rule out contamination.

General study outcomes and caveats: Recombination models systematically underestimated out-of-frame TCR alpha sharing in monozygotic twins but agreed with sharing between unrelated individuals. Compared with coincidental sharing between unrelated individuals, an excess of low generation-probability sequences was observed among out-of-frame TCR alpha sequences shared between twins. Conclusions relied on cross-sectional statistical analysis, since the same donors could not be followed over many years. Invariant T cells such as MAIT and iNKT could partly confound zero-insertion analyses, although diverse VJ usage argued against such confounding for most clonotypes. Abundant cord blood beta clonotypes had fewer insertions, young adult naive repertoires showed a similar but weaker trend, and memory repertoires showed no such trend. A weaker excess of twin sharing was found in beta out-of-frame sequences because the signal-to-noise ratio was lowered by fewer shared sequences.

The germline V gene supplies CDR1 ENHRY and CDR2 SYGVKD. Including the terminal cysteine and phenylalanine, the CDR3 comprises 15 residues. The entry retains the CDR3 DNA only, 45 bases that are in frame from base 1. V is clipped by 0 bases and J by 4 bases, and the sequence between their germline boundaries is 12 bases long. Only healthy Caucasian donors were included. The twin cohort comprised three pairs of female monozygotic twins, all aged about 18 to 29 years. CD4+ and CD8+ T cell populations were isolated with positive isolation kits from Invitrogen. Library preparation was by 5' RACE. The instrument was an Illumina HiSeq 2000. Template switching introduced a universal primer binding site; the final cDNA contained a unique molecular identifier, enabling accurate counting of TCR cDNA molecules. Specific primers in the conserved constant-segment region were used to synthesize first-strand cDNA for the TCR alpha and beta chains. To control for contamination, every cDNA library was double barcoded, receiving both a SMART-Mk sample barcode and Illumina barcodes. TruSeq adapter sequences, together with Illumina sample barcodes, were added in two successive PCR steps. The Illumina HiSeq platform was used with custom primers to sequence TCR alpha and beta cDNA libraries. Concerning the study's data processing: MiGEC processed the raw reads to extract unique molecular identifiers, while MiXCR was used to determine the CDR3 positions. Recombination models were inferred per individual with the repgenHMM and IGoR tools using an EM algorithm. The analysis of shared clonotypes was done with the tcR package in R, with sharing normalized by the product of cloneset sizes. To study raw recombination free of thymic and clonal selection effects, out-of-frame nonproductive sequences were analyzed. TCRdb ran its own pipeline on the public reads, namely fastp trimming at Q25 and MiXCR clone calling, and kept in-frame beta chains. Each CDR3 protein appears once, grouped with its most common genes and DNA. Here the V and J calls rest on TCRdb's processing, not on the authors' analysis. The sample contains around 530,000 distinct CDR3 sequences, roughly 15% of them found a single time. Roughly 0.4% of the sample comes from the top ten.

The same sample was also studied in work on yellow fever vaccine responses in identical twins. As the second study states: The T cell response to vaccination in identical twins was reported by the authors to appear partly convergent and partly personalized. Focusing on identical twins, the study followed the T cell clones that responded to the vaccine, and did so with precision.

This sequence originates from a woman under 30 in good health. The sequence joins TRBV10-3 to TRBJ2-5; the D segment is perhaps TRBD1 or TRBD2, each sharing 6 matched bases. What was sequenced was CD4+ T cells sorted from blood. The nucleotide sequence reads as follows: TGTGCCATCAGTGAGTCGGGCAGGGGAGGAGAGACCCAGTACTTC. Its translation is CAISESGRGGETQYF.